This T cell receptor beta chain derives from a study of blood T cell repertoires in COVID-19. The wider study: The study drew acute and convalescent COVID-19 samples from the United States, Italy and Spain.

Turning to this clone: Other DNA sequences within the sample encode an identical CDR3.

The repertoire was sequenced with immunoSEQ multiplex PCR; TCRdb's copy has only in-frame clones and lacks some. The sample carries some 200,000 clones, about 89% recorded once. Per germline, CDR1 LNHDA and CDR2 SQIVND (reference sequence). The CDR3 is made up of 13 amino acids. The V end lost 0 bases, the J end lost 4 bases, and 6 bases lay between the germline ends. Material for sequencing was peripheral blood. The TCR comes from a woman between 40 and 55 years old with acute or convalescent COVID-19. V gene TRBV19 combines with J gene TRBJ1-1, with D uncertain. This chain's CDR3 is CASSIDPVTEAFF. CDR3 in DNA: TGTGCCAGTAGTATAGATCCGGTCACTGAAGCTTTCTTT.